The 10 T cell receptor beta chains reported below all come from one sample, sequenced in a study of Graves' ophthalmopathy and Graves' hyperthyroidism. TCR beta CDR3 regions were amplified from RNA transcripts. RT-PCR in the first round used HTBI primers; a second-round multiplex PCR followed. TCRdb re-derived calls from the multiplex PCR reads in MiXCR, one entry per CDR3 protein. The sample shows hundreds of thousands of distinct CDR3 sequences, about a fifth of them seen only once. Sequencing used peripheral blood. The receptors originated from a young woman with stable Graves' hyperthyroidism. Some clones in this sample may be carry-over from other donors' samples.

This clonotype was recorded at least ten times. This chain connects TRBV2 to TRBJ1-5; D not certain. Germline V gene data show CDR1 as SNHLY and CDR2 as FYNNEI. The CDR3 sequence is 15 residues long. The V gene lost 3 bases and the J gene lost 2 bases, with 11 bases spanning the gap. In nucleotides, the CDR3 is TGTGCCAGCAGTGATAGGGTGGGTGGCAATCAGCCCCAGCATTTT. Translating gives CASSDRVGGNQPQHF.

This clonotype was seen repeatedly, ten times or more. This chain joins TRBV20-1 and TRBJ1-6; 8 positions match TRBD1. This CDR3 has 15 amino acids. V lost 1 base, J lost 9 bases, and 8 bases stayed unmatched. In germline, CDR1 is DFQATT, CDR2 SNEGSKA (reference sequence). The CDR3 bases are TGCAGTGCTAGAGCCCCGGACAGGGAGGCTTCACCCCTCCACTTT. It is translated as CSARAPDREASPLHF.

In this sample, this clonotype turned up many times. The chain carries TRBV7-9 and TRBJ1-5; tentative D call: TRBD1 (6 bases). The CDR3 extends over 15 amino acids. In germline, CDR1 is SEHNR, CDR2 FQNEAQ (reference sequence). V was clipped by 4 bases and J by 0 bases, with 10 bases between them. The CDR3 loop is CASSSTGNSNQPQHF. For the CDR3, the DNA is TGTGCCAGCAGCTCCACAGGGAATAGCAATCAGCCCCAGCATTTT.

This clonotype came up many times. J is TRBJ1-1 and V is TRBV7-2, with 7 positions matching TRBD1. V lost 5 bases, J lost 7 bases, and 13 bases stayed unmatched. Per the germline V gene, CDR1 is SGHTA and CDR2 is FQGNSA. The CDR3 covers 15 residues. CDR3 in DNA: TGTGCCAGCAGCGTGACAGGGCAGGATCAGAATGAAGCTTTCTTT. It codes for CASSVTGQDQNEAFF.

A remark on this clonotype: With a much larger clone just one base away, this may be a read error. The rearrangement joins TRBV12-3 or TRBV12-4 to TRBJ1-5, with TRBD1 matching over 7 bases. This CDR3 region has 12 residues. Germline trimming cut 4 bases from V and 12 bases from J; bases unmatched to any gene: 6. The CDR3: CASSSVSGGQHF. The CDR3 bases are TGTGCCAGCAGTTCCGTCTCAGGGGGCCAGCATTTT.

This chain connects TRBV5-1 to TRBJ2-5, with unresolved D. The CDR3 sequence is 15 residues long. Trimming cost V 3 bases and J 3 bases, with 15 bases left between them. Per germline, CDR1 SGHRS and CDR2 YFSETQ. The CDR3: CASSYTDSVKETQYF. CDR3 nucleotides: TGCGCCAGCAGCTACACCGACTCAGTTAAAGAGACCCAGTACTTC.

This clonotype was observed a few times. J is TRBJ1-1 and V is TRBV10-1, with 7 bases matching TRBD1. The CDR3 is made up of 15 amino acids. The ends lost 6 bases at V and 1 base at J; junction bases unmatched: 8. Germline V gene sequence: CDR1 WNHNN, CDR2 SYGVQD (reference sequence). For the CDR3, the DNA is TGCGCCAGCAGCCCCGAGGGGGCCCCGAACACTGAAGCTTTCTTT. The encoded protein is CASSPEGAPNTEAFF.

This clonotype was recorded many times. V is TRBV7-3 and J is TRBJ2-7; D perhaps matches TRBD1 (6 bases). Trimming shortened V by 4 bases and J by 0 bases, and 13 bases separated the two germline ends. Germline V gene sequence: CDR1 SGHTA, CDR2 FQGTGA. The CDR3 sequence is 15 residues long. Here the CDR3 DNA reads TGTGCCAGCAGCTCGCTCAGGGGTGACTCCTACGAGCAGTACTTC. Residues: CASSSLRGDSYEQYF.

There are many counts of this clonotype. V usage is TRBV13 and J usage is TRBJ2-7; D gene unclear. The V and J ends lost 5 bases and 6 bases respectively, with 14 bases between them. Per the germline V gene, CDR1 is PRHDT and CDR2 is FYEKMQ (reference sequence). The CDR3 runs 13 residues. The CDR3 DNA follows: TGTGCCAGCAGCACCGGACGGGCCGGCGAGCAGTACTTC. This encodes CASSTGRAGEQYF.

This chain links TRBV4-2 with TRBJ1-5; D gene unclear. The V gene's germline CDR1 is LGHNA and CDR2 YNFKEQ. CDR3 length: 17 amino acids. V was trimmed by 3 bases and J by 3 bases, leaving 18 bases between them. The CDR3 sequence: CASSQYSSGVDNQPQHF. Here the CDR3 DNA reads TGTGCCAGCAGCCAGTACTCCTCCGGGGTGGACAATCAGCCCCAGCATTTT.